These T cell receptor beta chains were read from a single sample in a study of identical twins. TCRdb re-called the 5' RACE reads through MiXCR, storing one row per CDR3 protein. The table has 420,000 or so distinct CDR3 sequences, 18% seen once; the top ten hold approximately 12%. Sample: naive T cells sorted from blood. The receptors derive from a man aged 50-59 years in good health. Both conserved end residues are part of each CDR3. D genes are given only for firm matches. Part of the rows lack a size; the others show once, few, many or a class for expanded clones.

d_call	v_call	j_call	clone_size	cdr3_aa	cdr3_nt
NA	TRBV7-9	TRBJ1-4	many	CATGNNEKLFF	TGTGCCACAGGCAATAATGAAAAACTGTTTTTT
TRBD1	TRBV4-3	TRBJ2-7	many	CASSQDGRGLSYEQYF	TGCGCCAGCAGCCAAGACGGCAGGGGGCTGTCCTACGAGCAGTACTTC
NA	TRBV7-2	TRBJ1-4	NA	CASSQGGTFNEKLFF	TGTGCCAGCTCCCAAGGCGGAACCTTTAATGAAAAACTGTTTTTT
NA	TRBV6-6	TRBJ2-7	many	CASGSHWYEQYF	TGTGCCAGCGGGTCCCATTGGTACGAGCAGTACTTC
NA	TRBV7-8	TRBJ2-1	NA	CASSLERGRRKFF	TGTGCCAGCAGCTTAGAAAGGGGACGGAGAAAGTTCTTC
NA	TRBV13	TRBJ2-7	few	CASSIYTAGAPGGEQYF	TGTGCCAGCAGCATATACACCGCAGGCGCTCCAGGGGGGGAGCAGTACTTC
NA	TRBV6-6	TRBJ2-3	few	CASGRARTDTQYF	TGTGCCAGCGGCAGGGCCCGCACAGATACGCAGTATTTT
NA	TRBV7-9	TRBJ1-1	NA	CAAGTTEVPEAFF	TGTGCCGCAGGGACCACGGAGGTCCCTGAAGCTTTCTTT
NA	TRBV7-2	TRBJ2-2	NA	CASSRRGTAANTGELFF	TGTGCCAGCAGCCGACGCGGGACAGCCGCGAACACCGGGGAGCTGTTTTTT
NA	TRBV5-1	TRBJ2-3	few	CASSLAGGAGTDTQYF	TGCGCCAGCAGCTTGGCCGGAGGGGCCGGCACAGATACGCAGTATTTT
NA	TRBV28	TRBJ2-3	NA	CASSPTGGAGSTDTQYF	TGTGCCAGCAGCCCGACGGGTGGGGCAGGGAGTACAGATACGCAGTATTTT
NA	TRBV27	TRBJ2-7	many	CASSFIRGYEQYF	TGTGCCAGCAGTTTTATAAGGGGCTACGAGCAGTACTTC
NA	TRBV20-1	TRBJ2-2	NA	CSATIQGSTNTGELFF	TGCAGTGCTACGATCCAGGGCAGCACGAACACCGGGGAGCTGTTTTTT
TRBD1	TRBV6-5	TRBJ1-4	NA	CASSSATGGINEKLFF	TGTGCCAGCAGTTCAGCGACAGGGGGCATTAATGAAAAACTGTTTTTT
TRBD2	TRBV20-1	TRBJ2-7	few	CSARGYPGLAGGSYEQYF	TGCAGTGCTAGAGGGTACCCGGGACTAGCGGGAGGCTCCTACGAGCAGTACTTC
TRBD1	TRBV9	TRBJ1-2	few	CASSVGQMFHGYTF	TGTGCCAGCAGCGTGGGACAGATGTTCCATGGCTACACCTTC
NA	TRBV7-9	TRBJ1-1	NA	CASSERVNTEAFF	TGTGCCAGCAGCGAGAGGGTGAACACTGAAGCTTTCTTT
NA	TRBV6-1	TRBJ2-5	few	CASSPSFGAQETQYF	TGTGCCAGCAGCCCCTCATTCGGCGCCCAAGAGACCCAGTACTTC
TRBD2	TRBV27	TRBJ2-7	once	CASGHRVPLAGDGYEQYF	TGTGCCAGCGGCCACAGGGTCCCCCTAGCGGGAGATGGTTACGAGCAGTACTTC
NA	TRBV5-1	TRBJ2-7	many	CASSFTGFTGREQYF	TGCGCCAGCAGCTTCACAGGATTCACCGGCCGCGAGCAGTACTTC
TRBD2	TRBV28	TRBJ2-7	few	CASSLPAGGPRNYYEQYF	TGTGCCAGCAGTTTACCAGCGGGAGGGCCCCGGAACTACTACGAGCAGTACTTC
NA	TRBV3-1	TRBJ1-1	many	CASSQILAQGAAFF	TGTGCCAGCAGCCAAATTCTGGCCCAGGGTGCAGCTTTCTTT
TRBD2	TRBV6-5	TRBJ2-3	NA	CASSSFTSVAYTQYF	TGTGCCAGCAGTTCCTTCACTAGCGTAGCTTATACGCAGTATTTT
TRBD2	TRBV12-3/TRBV12-4	TRBJ2-3	few	CASVAGGHTDTQYF	TGTGCCAGCGTAGCGGGGGGGCACACAGATACGCAGTATTTT
NA	TRBV11-3	TRBJ2-1	NA	CASSLVSHNEQFF	TGTGCCAGCAGCTTAGTCAGCCACAATGAGCAGTTCTTC
NA	TRBV12-3/TRBV12-4	TRBJ2-4	many	CASTVDYTKNIQYF	TGTGCCAGCACCGTAGACTATACCAAAAACATTCAGTACTTC
NA	TRBV28	TRBJ2-5	NA	CASSPIRDRTETQYF	TGTGCCAGCAGTCCTATCCGGGACCGAACGGAGACCCAGTACTTC
NA	TRBV18	TRBJ2-2	few	CASSRQSLRNTGELFF	TGTGCCAGCTCGCGACAGTCCCTAAGGAACACCGGGGAGCTGTTTTTT
NA	TRBV24-1	TRBJ2-1	few	CATSDPGQYNEQFF	TGTGCCACCAGTGACCCCGGCCAATACAATGAGCAGTTCTTC
NA	TRBV20-1	TRBJ2-3	many	CSPSTDTQYF	TGCAGCCCCAGCACAGATACGCAGTATTTT
NA	TRBV27	TRBJ2-1	many	CASSLEGPAYNEQFF	TGTGCCAGCAGTTTGGAAGGGCCCGCCTACAATGAGCAGTTCTTC
NA	TRBV2	TRBJ2-5	once	CATRDPSKGETQYF	TGTGCCACAAGGGACCCTTCGAAGGGAGAGACCCAGTACTTC
NA	TRBV15	TRBJ2-3	few	CATSRGGVLATDTQYF	TGTGCCACCAGCAGAGGAGGGGTGCTAGCCACAGATACGCAGTATTTT
NA	TRBV10-3	TRBJ2-2	NA	CAINREPTGELFF	TGTGCCATCAACAGGGAGCCCACCGGGGAGCTGTTTTTT
NA	TRBV6-4	TRBJ2-3	NA	CASSDSWGGTQYF	TGTGCCAGCAGTGACTCTTGGGGAGGCACGCAGTATTTT
TRBD2	TRBV18	TRBJ2-1	NA	CASSPIAGSGEQFF	TGTGCCAGCTCACCAATAGCGGGATCGGGTGAGCAGTTCTTC
NA	TRBV28	TRBJ2-3	few	CASSFEGRMGPDTQYF	TGTGCCAGCAGCTTTGAGGGCCGAATGGGCCCAGATACGCAGTATTTT
TRBD1	TRBV5-6	TRBJ1-2	NA	CASSAGQGPGYTF	TGTGCCAGCAGCGCCGGACAGGGCCCTGGCTACACCTTC
NA	TRBV4-2	TRBJ1-1	few	CASSQDEPGPTEAFF	TGTGCCAGCAGCCAAGATGAACCGGGGCCCACTGAAGCTTTCTTT
NA	TRBV5-1	TRBJ2-7	many	CASSLNREDEQYF	TGCGCCAGCAGCTTGAACAGGGAGGACGAGCAGTACTTC
NA	TRBV6-5	TRBJ1-2	few	CASSYSHREQGYTF	TGTGCCAGCAGTTACTCGCACAGGGAGCAAGGCTACACCTTC
NA	TRBV29-1	TRBJ2-4	few	CSVRAKLAKNIQYF	TGCAGCGTCCGCGCTAAACTAGCCAAAAACATTCAGTACTTC
TRBD2	TRBV6-1	TRBJ2-7	many	CAQGLASIYEQYF	TGTGCCCAGGGACTAGCCTCGATCTACGAGCAGTACTTC
NA	TRBV7-9	TRBJ1-5	many	CASSLMGARGQPQHF	TGTGCCAGCAGCTTAATGGGAGCTAGAGGTCAGCCCCAGCATTTT
TRBD1	TRBV28	TRBJ2-1	many	CASSFDRGYSYNEQFF	TGTGCCAGCAGTTTCGACAGGGGATACTCCTACAATGAGCAGTTCTTC
TRBD2	TRBV20-1	TRBJ2-5	NA	CSARTASGRGETQYF	TGCAGTGCTCGGACCGCTAGCGGGAGAGGAGAGACCCAGTACTTC
TRBD1	TRBV6-5	TRBJ2-1	NA	CASSHDREPTYNEQFF	TGTGCCAGCAGTCACGACAGGGAACCGACCTACAATGAGCAGTTCTTC
NA	TRBV4-1	TRBJ1-2	NA	CASSQPGKGLLYGYTF	TGCGCCAGCAGCCAACCAGGGAAGGGACTGCTTTATGGCTACACCTTC
NA	TRBV5-6	TRBJ2-2	NA	CASSSVGKANTGELFF	TGTGCCAGCAGCTCGGTGGGGAAGGCGAACACCGGGGAGCTGTTTTTT
NA	TRBV10-3	TRBJ2-7	few	CAISESQYEQYF	TGTGCCATCAGTGAGTCGCAGTACGAGCAGTACTTC
TRBD2	TRBV12-3/TRBV12-4	TRBJ2-7	NA	CASSQTGTTYEQYF	TGTGCCAGCAGTCAAACCGGGACTACCTACGAGCAGTACTTC
TRBD2	TRBV6-2/TRBV6-3	TRBJ2-5	NA	CASSSRRLAGRGETQYF	TGTGCCAGCAGTTCCCGGAGACTAGCGGGCCGGGGAGAGACCCAGTACTTC
TRBD1	TRBV29-1	TRBJ1-1	NA	CSVWDRGPVTEAFF	TGCAGCGTATGGGACAGGGGGCCTGTCACTGAAGCTTTCTTT
TRBD2	TRBV29-1	TRBJ2-1	many	CSVRVAGGPYNEQFF	TGCAGCGTTAGGGTAGCGGGAGGGCCCTACAATGAGCAGTTCTTC
TRBD2	TRBV10-3	TRBJ2-1	many	CAISVAGTSSYNEQFF	TGTGCCATCAGTGTTGCCGGGACTAGCTCTTACAATGAGCAGTTCTTC
TRBD2	TRBV9	TRBJ2-3	NA	CASSERLAADTQYF	TGTGCCAGCAGCGAACGACTAGCTGCAGATACGCAGTATTTT
NA	TRBV7-9	TRBJ2-5	NA	CASSLFRQETQYF	TGTGCCAGCAGCTTATTCAGACAAGAGACCCAGTACTTC
TRBD2	TRBV7-2	TRBJ2-1	NA	CASSLGARGRAEGEQFF	TGTGCCAGCAGTTTAGGGGCTCGCGGGAGGGCCGAAGGGGAGCAGTTCTTC
NA	TRBV12-3/TRBV12-4	TRBJ1-3	NA	CASSGGYYGNTIYF	TGTGCCAGCAGTGGAGGATACTACGGAAACACCATATATTTT
NA	TRBV7-9	TRBJ1-5	NA	CASSSWDFPGGQPQHF	TGTGCCAGCAGCTCCTGGGACTTCCCCGGTGGTCAGCCCCAGCATTTT